What follows are 32 T cell receptor beta chains derived from one specimen sequenced in a study of T cells after yellow fever vaccination. TCRdb re-derived calls from the 5' RACE reads in MiXCR, one entry per CDR3 protein. The sample yields fewer than 100,000 distinct CDR3 sequences, approximately 8.4% seen once. This sample comprised CD8+ T cells not binding an NS4B(214-222) dextramer, sorted from PBMCs, obtained roughly 15 days after the first yellow fever vaccination. These receptors were taken from a man aged 18 to 35 who received the YFV17D yellow fever vaccine.

The genes are TRBV20-1 and TRBJ2-5; weak D call: TRBD2 (5 bases). Deletions cut 3 bases from V and 5 bases from J, with 16 bases between. The CDR3 contains 14 residues. The germline V gene encodes CDR1 DFQATT and CDR2 SNEGSKA (reference sequence). This CDR3 is CSASTGLVCETQYF. In DNA, the CDR3 is TGCAGTGCTAGTACGGGGTTGGTGTGTGAGACCCAGTACTTC.

The table lists this clonotype with a few counts. The chain joins TRBV4-1 to TRBJ2-3; a possible D gene is TRBD2 (6 bases). V lost 1 base, J lost 4 bases, and 24 bases lay in between. The germline V gene has CDR1 MGHRA and CDR2 YSYEKL. This CDR3 is built from 19 residues. The CDR3 region is CASSQVGRMVAEGPDTQYF. The CDR3, as DNA: TGCGCCAGCAGCCAAGTGGGGAGGATGGTGGCGGAGGGACCAGATACGCAGTATTTT.

The chain uses TRBV21-1 and TRBJ1-4. TRBV21-1 is labeled a pseudogene. The CDR3 is 12 residues long. CDR3 amino acids: CASSNGREKLFF. DNA of the CDR3: TGTGCCAGCAGCAATGGGAGAGAAAAACTGTTTTTT.

The chain employs TRBV6-2 or TRBV6-3 and TRBJ2-1, with D possibly being TRBD2 (6 bases). CDR1 and CDR2 from the germline V gene are MNHEY and SVGEGT. The V end was cut by 5 bases, the J end by 5 bases, with 16 bases between. The CDR3 spans 15 residues. CDR3 nucleotide sequence: TGTGCCAGCAGTCTAGCGATTGGGTGGGACAATGAGCAGTTCTTC. This gives the protein CASSLAIGWDNEQFF.

This clonotype came up a few times. The CDR3 sequence is CASSYWRLGLNTEAFF. The CDR3 DNA follows: TGTGCCAGCAGTTACTGGCGCCTGGGGTTGAACACTGAAGCTTTCTTT. The chain joins TRBV6-5 to TRBJ1-1; D gene ambiguous. Germline CDR1 is MNHEY and CDR2 is SVGAGI. V was shortened by 1 base and J by 0 bases, with 12 bases between the two germline ends. This CDR3 has 16 amino acids.

This clonotype was picked up a small number of times. The genes are TRBV13 and TRBJ2-7, with D possibly being TRBD2 (5 bases). The CDR3 contains 15 residues. The germline gives CDR1 PRHDT, CDR2 FYEKMQ (reference sequence). Trimming cost V 5 bases and J 0 bases, with 14 bases left between them. CDR3 amino acids: CASSLRRRSSYEQYV. CDR3 coding DNA: TGTGCCAGCAGCCTTAGACGGAGGAGCTCCTACGAGCAGTACGTC.

There are many counts of this clonotype. V gene TRBV19 combines with J gene TRBJ2-1, with 8 bases that match TRBD2. V trimming: 2 bases; J trimming: 6 bases; junction bases outside the gene matches: 6. CDR1 is LNHDA, CDR2 SQIVND, per germline (reference sequence). The CDR3 runs to 15 residues. The CDR3 nucleotides read TGTGCCAGTAGTATACTGACTAGCGAAGTCAATGAGCAGTTCTTC. It is translated as CASSILTSEVNEQFF.

This clonotype was observed a handful of times. The chain has TRBV19 and TRBJ1-2; D unresolved. The V gene lost 7 bases and the J gene lost 2 bases, with 8 bases spanning the gap. The CDR3 runs to 12 residues. Germline V gene data show CDR1 as LNHDA and CDR2 as SQIVND (reference sequence). DNA for the CDR3: TGTGCCAGTACCACGGACAACTATGGCTACACCTTC. As protein: CASTTDNYGYTF.

This clonotype came up many times. This rearrangement joins TRBV5-1 to TRBJ2-3; D gene ambiguous. The CDR3 sequence is 15 residues long. Deletions cut 6 bases from V and 1 base from J, with 15 bases between. Germline CDR1 SGHRS, CDR2 YFSETQ. CDR3 nucleotides: TGCGCCAGCACCTGGCGGATCGGACGCACAGATACGCAGTATTTT. Residues: CASTWRIGRTDTQYF.

The chain recombines TRBV7-9 with TRBJ1-2; 8 bases match TRBD1. This CDR3 has 16 residues. Germline V lookup: CDR1 SEHNR, CDR2 FQNEAQ (reference sequence). V lost 3 bases, J lost 8 bases, and 14 bases stayed unmatched. The CDR3: CASSFGTGSNRGGYTF. The CDR3 region has the DNA TGTGCCAGCAGCTTCGGGACAGGTTCCAACCGGGGGGGCTACACCTTC.

This rearrangement joins TRBV5-4 to TRBJ2-5; TRBD2 aligns across 8 bases. CDR3 size: 13 residues. The trim removed 4 bases at V and 4 bases at J, leaving 3 bases unmatched. The V gene's germline CDR1 is SGHNT and CDR2 YYREEE (reference sequence). The CDR3 sequence: CASSLGLGETQYF. DNA of the CDR3: TGTGCCAGCAGCCTGGGACTAGGAGAGACCCAGTACTTC.

V usage is TRBV28 and J usage is TRBJ2-3, with TRBD2 matching over 10 bases. V was pared by 4 bases and J by 10 bases, with 2 bases of the junction left unmatched. Germline lookup yields CDR1 MDHEN and CDR2 SYDVKM. The CDR3 loop spans 12 amino acids. The CDR3 DNA follows: TGTGCCAGCAGTTCGGGACTAGCGCCGCAGTATTTT. Translation: CASSSGLAPQYF.

This clonotype was counted only a few times. This chain joins TRBV20-1 and TRBJ2-6; D is possibly TRBD2 (5 bases). Trimming pared 3 bases from V and 1 base from J, leaving 13 bases between. CDR3 length: 16 residues. The germline gives CDR1 DFQATT, CDR2 SNEGSKA (reference sequence). The CDR3: CSASRGGGSGANVLTF. CDR3 nucleotides: TGCAGTGCTAGCCGTGGAGGCGGGTCTGGGGCCAACGTCCTGACTTTC.

The V gene is TRBV4-1, the J gene TRBJ2-1; possible D gene TRBD1, 5 bases. V lost 0 bases and J lost 8, with 14 bases in between. Germline V gene sequence: CDR1 MGHRA, CDR2 YSYEKL. The CDR3 is 15 amino acids. The CDR3 loop is CASSQESGRPDEQFF. In DNA form, the CDR3 reads TGCGCCAGCAGCCAAGAGTCAGGGCGACCGGATGAGCAGTTCTTC.

This clonotype came up a few times. The rearrangement links TRBV5-6 to TRBJ2-1; perhaps TRBD2 as D (5 bases). The CDR3 runs to 15 residues. V was shortened by 0 bases and J by 8 bases, with 15 bases between the two germline ends. The V gene's germline CDR1 is SGHDT and CDR2 YYEEEE. The CDR3: CASSLAVSQEDEQFF. The CDR3 coding sequence is TGTGCCAGCAGCTTGGCCGTCTCCCAGGAGGATGAGCAGTTCTTC.

This clonotype has just a few counts. V usage is TRBV12-3 or TRBV12-4 and J usage is TRBJ1-2; D uncertain. The CDR3 has 13 residues. The ends were cut back, 2 bases at V and 2 bases at J, with 6 bases in the middle. DNA of the CDR3: TGTGCCAGCAGTTTACTGCTAAACTATGGCTACACCTTC. Its translation: CASSLLLNYGYTF.

This clonotype was detected a few times. CDR3 nucleotides: TGTGCCAGCAGTTATGGGACAGAAGGTGGCTACACCTTC. As protein: CASSYGTEGGYTF. The rearrangement uses TRBV6-5 and TRBJ1-2, with TRBD1 matching over 7 bases. This CDR3 is 13 amino acids long. Germline CDR1 is MNHEY and CDR2 is SVGAGI. V lost 3 bases and J lost 7; bases outside the gene matches: 5.

This sequence joins TRBV21-1 and TRBJ2-1; the table's D gene call, TRBD1, was not cross checked with the DNA. TRBV21-1 represents a pseudogene. There are 19 residues in the CDR3. CDR3 loop: CASSKAGGPVKVFRDEQFF. DNA of the CDR3: TGTGCCAGCAGCAAGGCGGGGGGGCCCGTTAAAGTGTTTAGGGATGAGCAGTTCTTC.

A few counts support this clonotype. The chain is built from TRBV5-6 and TRBJ2-3; 10 positions agree with TRBD2. The CDR3 spans 16 residues. Germline CDR1 and CDR2: SGHDT and YYEEEE. With V trimmed by 1 base and J by 2 bases, 4 bases remained unmatched. CDR3 coding DNA: TGTGCCAGCAGCTTGTCTAGCGGGGGATACACAGATACGCAGTATTTT. Translated, it gives CASSLSSGGYTDTQYF.

This clonotype was found many times. The chain has TRBV7-6 and TRBJ2-2, with 8 bases fitting TRBD1. The junction had 2 bases not matched to a gene; V was cut back by 1 base and J by 4 bases. In germline, CDR1 is SGHVS, CDR2 FNYEAQ. The CDR3 spans 15 residues. CDR3 region: CASSLVTGVTGELFF. CDR3 nucleotide sequence: TGTGCCAGCAGCTTAGTGACAGGGGTCACCGGGGAGCTGTTTTTT.

V and J are TRBV7-9 and TRBJ2-6; 7 bases are a match to TRBD1. The CDR3 is made up of 16 amino acids. Germline V gene data show CDR1 as SEHNR and CDR2 as FQNEAQ (reference sequence). V was pared by 6 bases and J by 2 bases, with 7 bases of the junction left unmatched. The CDR3 region has the DNA TGTGCCAGCAGGCCAACCGGGACAGCTGGGGCCAACGTCCTGACTTTC. Protein: CASRPTGTAGANVLTF.

The rearrangement joins TRBV25-1 to TRBJ2-6; D possibly uses TRBD1 or TRBD2 (7 bases each). The germline V gene has CDR1 MGHDK and CDR2 SYGVNS. V lost 3 bases and J lost 4, with 13 bases in between. This CDR3 comprises 16 residues. The CDR3: CASSDQGGTGANVLTF. The CDR3 DNA reads TGTGCCAGCAGTGACCAGGGGGGGACAGGGGCCAACGTCCTGACTTTC.

This clonotype was seen only a few times. This chain uses TRBV27 with TRBJ2-7, with 7 bases aligning to TRBD1. The junction had 4 bases not matched to a gene; V was cut back by 0 bases and J by 2 bases. The CDR3 extends over 15 amino acids. The germline gives CDR1 MNHEY, CDR2 SMNVEV (reference sequence). The CDR3 here is CASSLSRGLTYEQYF. CDR3 nucleotide sequence: TGTGCCAGCAGTTTATCCAGGGGGTTGACCTACGAGCAGTACTTC.

The rearrangement links TRBV4-3 to TRBJ1-1, with unresolved D. Germline V CDR1 and CDR2: LGHNA, YSLEER. The CDR3 is 14 amino acids. V gave up 0 bases and J gave up 3 bases, with 8 bases separating them. The CDR3 DNA is TGCGCCAGCAGCCAAGACAAGGGAGACACTGAAGCTTTCTTT. Residues: CASSQDKGDTEAFF.

The CDR3 DNA reads as TGCGCCAGCAGCCAAATGGGACAGGCGGCGGAGACCCAGTACTTC. Its translation is CASSQMGQAAETQYF. V gene TRBV4-3 combines with J gene TRBJ2-5; TRBD1 matches at 8 bases. J was trimmed by 5 bases and V by 2 bases; bases with no gene match: 7. The CDR3 contains 15 residues. CDR1 is LGHNA and CDR2 is YSLEER in the germline V gene.

The table lists this clonotype with a few counts. The genes are TRBV21-1 and TRBJ2-2; the table calls TRBD2, which could not be checked here. TRBV21-1 is noted as a pseudogene. The CDR3 totals 15 residues. CDR3 in amino acids: CASSTSGTYTGELFF. DNA of the CDR3: TGTGCCAGCAGCACTAGTGGGACTTACACCGGGGAGCTGTTTTTT.

This clonotype was detected only a few times. The J gene is TRBJ1-5, the V gene TRBV6-1, with D possibly being TRBD1 (5 bases). This CDR3 spans 15 amino acids. Between the trimmed V and J ends, which lost 3 bases and 3 bases, there was a span of 12 bases. Germline CDR1 is MNHNS and CDR2 is SASEGT. The CDR3 DNA sequence: TGTGCCAGCAGTGAGGGCAGGGTTGACAATCAGCCCCAGCATTTT. Protein sequence: CASSEGRVDNQPQHF.

The chain joins TRBV6-5 to TRBJ2-3; 10 nucleotides align to TRBD2. V lost 4 bases to trimming and J lost 3 bases; unmatched junction nucleotides: 13. In germline, CDR1 is MNHEY, CDR2 SVGAGI. The CDR3 totals 18 residues. For the CDR3, the DNA is TGTGCCAGCAGTTCCGGCGCTAGCGGGGGTTTTGGGACAGATACGCAGTATTTT. Translated: CASSSGASGGFGTDTQYF.

This clonotype occurred many times. This sequence joins TRBV6-5 and TRBJ1-1, with a weak D call TRBD1 (5 bases). V lost 0 bases to trimming and J lost 5 bases, with 10 bases between them. Germline values: CDR1 MNHEY, CDR2 SVGAGI. The CDR3 loop spans 14 amino acids. This CDR3 reads CASSYSSGLTEAFF. DNA of the CDR3: TGTGCCAGCAGTTACTCGTCAGGGTTGACTGAAGCTTTCTTT.

This clonotype was counted at least ten times. The genes are TRBV12-3 or TRBV12-4 and TRBJ2-7, with D tentatively TRBD1 (6 bases). The CDR3 spans 20 residues. Between the trimmed V and J ends, which lost 3 bases and 2 bases, there was a span of 29 bases. The CDR3 loop is CASSLGSRGTDGYIAYEQYF. CDR3 nucleotide sequence: TGTGCCAGCAGTTTGGGGTCGAGGGGGACCGACGGATATATAGCCTACGAGCAGTACTTC.

The table lists this clonotype with many counts. The rearrangement links TRBV4-1 to TRBJ1-1; the D is unclear. This CDR3 spans 13 amino acids. Trimming cost V 0 bases and J 4 bases, with 6 bases left between them. Germline V gene sequence: CDR1 MGHRA, CDR2 YSYEKL. CDR3 coding DNA: TGCGCCAGCAGCCAAGAGAGTCTCACTGAAGCTTTCTTT. As protein: CASSQESLTEAFF.

The V and J genes are TRBV28 and TRBJ1-2; TRBD1 is a possible D gene (5 bases). The CDR3 length is 16 residues. Germline values: CDR1 MDHEN, CDR2 SYDVKM. V was clipped by 3 bases and J by 4 bases, with 18 bases between them. CDR3 DNA sequence: TGTGCCAGCAGTTTCGTTCTGGGTGGGGCAAGCTATGGCTACACCTTC. Translation: CASSFVLGGASYGYTF.